The 25 T cell receptor beta chains below were found in one sample sequenced in a study of neurological immune-mediated disorders. Each CDR3 protein gets one entry after TCRdb re-called the 5' RACE reads with MiXCR. Among 40,000 or so distinct CDR3 sequences, approximately 5.1% were seen once, and the ten largest hold roughly 9%. Sequenced input: CD4+ T cells from blood. Receptors originate from a man aged 18 to 35 in good health.

The table lists this clonotype with many counts. The rearrangement links TRBV12-3 or TRBV12-4 to TRBJ1-1; D gene ambiguous. CDR3 size: 13 residues. V lost 4 bases and J 1 base, leaving 7 bases between the germline ends. CDR3 sequence: CASSSGSNTEAFF. The DNA for the CDR3 is TGTGCCAGCAGTTCCGGGTCGAACACTGAAGCTTTCTTT.

The table lists this clonotype with many counts. The CDR3 DNA sequence: TGCGCCAGCAGCTTGGGAGCGGAAGGCTACACCTTC. Encoded protein: CASSLGAEGYTF. This sequence joins TRBV5-1 and TRBJ1-2; D remains unclear. CDR3 length equals 12 residues. From germline, CDR1 is SGHRS and CDR2 YFSETQ. Trimming took off 0 bases at V and 8 bases at J, with 8 bases between the two ends.

In this sample, this clonotype turned up many times. The rearrangement links TRBV4-3 to TRBJ2-2; TRBD1 is a possible D gene (6 bases). The CDR3 totals 17 residues. Trimming cost V 0 bases and J 7 bases, with 18 bases left between them. Germline V lookup: CDR1 LGHNA, CDR2 YSLEER. The CDR3 DNA reads TGCGCCAGCAGCCAAGATGGGGGCGCGTGGGATGGCGGGGAGCTGTTTTTT. Residues: CASSQDGGAWDGGELFF.

This clonotype was seen repeatedly, ten times or more. The V and J genes are TRBV5-1 and TRBJ2-7; 13 bases map to TRBD2. Germline values: CDR1 SGHRS, CDR2 YFSETQ. Trimming at V came to 4 bases and at J to 0 bases, leaving 4 bases not matched to a gene. The CDR3 runs 16 residues. CDR3 DNA: TGCGCCAGCAGCCGGACTAGCGGGGGAGTCTCCTACGAGCAGTACTTC. It translates to CASSRTSGGVSYEQYF.

This clonotype was counted many times. This chain uses TRBV7-2 with TRBJ1-4, with D perhaps matching TRBD1 (6 bases). This CDR3 region has 13 residues. CDR1 is SGHTA and CDR2 is FQGNSA in the germline V gene. The ends were cut back, 5 bases at V and 8 bases at J, with 12 bases in the middle. This CDR3 is CASSLGQREKLFF. CDR3 DNA: TGTGCCAGCAGCCTGGGACAAAGGGAAAAACTGTTTTTT.

This clonotype was observed at least ten times. The chain uses TRBV7-2 and TRBJ1-2, with 7 bases lining up with TRBD1. Germline lookup yields CDR1 SGHTA and CDR2 FQGNSA. This CDR3 is built from 13 residues. V gave up 2 bases and J gave up 8 bases; unmatched junction bases: 5. For the CDR3, the DNA is TGTGCCAGCAGCTTAACAGGGGTGGTGGGCTACACCTTC. Protein product: CASSLTGVVGYTF.

This clonotype appeared many times. This CDR3 reads CASSFIPPGTGSDNEQFF. CDR3 bases: TGTGCCAGCAGCTTCATTCCTCCCGGGACAGGGTCCGACAATGAGCAGTTCTTC. The chain links TRBV7-2 to TRBJ2-1; 9 positions match TRBD1. Germline assignment: CDR1 SGHTA and CDR2 FQGNSA. V shed 3 bases, J shed 5 bases, and the junction held 14 bases outside the gene matches. The CDR3 spans 18 residues.

The sample holds many counts of this clonotype. This chain joins TRBV29-1 and TRBJ2-5; no reliable D call. The germline V gene has CDR1 SQVTM and CDR2 ANQGSEA. V shed 7 bases and J shed 0 bases, with 12 bases lying between them. The CDR3 runs 13 residues. CDR3 in DNA: TGCAGCGCCCTAATTATGTACCAAGAGACCCAGTACTTC. This encodes CSALIMYQETQYF.

This clonotype was recorded many times. Here the CDR3 reads CASSLVGNTGELFF. DNA of the CDR3: TGTGCCAGCAGCTTGGTCGGAAACACCGGGGAGCTGTTTTTT. The chain links TRBV5-4 to TRBJ2-2; no clear D gene. Germline V gene sequence: CDR1 SGHNT, CDR2 YYREEE (reference sequence). The CDR3 covers 14 residues. The V gene lost 0 bases and the J gene lost 2 bases, with 5 bases spanning the gap.

This clonotype occurred a few times. This chain uses TRBV30 with TRBJ2-1, with a weak D call TRBD2 (5 bases). This CDR3 is 11 amino acids long. Per the germline V gene, CDR1 is GTSNPN and CDR2 is SVGIG (reference sequence). V shed 8 bases and J shed 3 bases, with 8 bases lying between them. CDR3 loop: CALGDYNEQFF. CDR3 coding DNA: TGTGCCCTGGGAGACTACAATGAGCAGTTCTTC.

This clonotype was counted at least ten times. The chain combines TRBV6-6 with TRBJ1-5; D remains ambiguous. The CDR3 loop spans 14 amino acids. The germline V and J ends were trimmed by 6 bases and 6 bases, with 15 bases remaining between them. The V gene's germline CDR1 is MNHNY and CDR2 SVGAGI (reference sequence). Here the CDR3 DNA reads TGTGCCAGCAGCCTCCAGAGCTTAGGTCAGCCCCAGCATTTT. Protein product: CASSLQSLGQPQHF.

The table lists this clonotype with many counts. This chain connects TRBV3-1 to TRBJ1-1, with D unresolved. Trimming removed 4 bases at V and 1 base at J, with 7 bases between. This CDR3 spans 13 amino acids. From germline, CDR1 is LGHDT and CDR2 YNNKEL (reference sequence). CDR3 residues: CASSPFGNTEAFF. For the CDR3, the DNA is TGTGCCAGCAGCCCATTTGGGAACACTGAAGCTTTCTTT.

This clonotype was counted ten times or more. In DNA form, the CDR3 reads TGCAGTCCGATACCCGGGACAGAGAGTGAAGCTTTCTTT. Encoded protein: CSPIPGTESEAFF. The genes are TRBV20-1 and TRBJ1-1, with 7 bases lining up with TRBD1. In germline, CDR1 is DFQATT, CDR2 SNEGSKA (reference sequence). V trimming: 8 bases; J trimming: 7 bases; junction bases outside the gene matches: 13. The CDR3 totals 13 residues.

This clonotype appeared many times. The CDR3 region has the DNA TGCAGCGGAACGGTGACAGGCAATGAGCAGTTCTTC. Translated, it gives CSGTVTGNEQFF. The chain is built from TRBV29-1 and TRBJ2-1; D is perhaps TRBD1 (6 bases). In germline, CDR1 is SQVTM, CDR2 ANQGSEA. V was pared by 7 bases and J by 6 bases, with 13 bases between. This CDR3 contains 12 residues.

The chain is built from TRBV19 and TRBJ2-5; D is unresolved. V was cut by 4 bases and J by 4 bases, with 10 bases left in between. In germline, CDR1 is LNHDA, CDR2 SQIVND (reference sequence). This CDR3 has 13 residues. The CDR3: CASSTNLLETQYF. In nucleotides, the CDR3 is TGTGCCAGTAGTACCAACCTCCTAGAGACCCAGTACTTC.

Many counts were recorded for this clonotype. The chain links TRBV7-2 to TRBJ2-3; 7 bases fit TRBD2. Trimming at V came to 1 base and at J to 1 base, leaving 5 bases not matched to a gene. Per germline, CDR1 SGHTA and CDR2 FQGNSA. This CDR3 comprises 16 residues. The CDR3 DNA reads as TGTGCCAGCAGCTTAGTGTTCAGCGGGGGCACAGATACGCAGTATTTT. Translation gives CASSLVFSGGTDTQYF.

The sample holds many counts of this clonotype. This sequence joins TRBV20-1 and TRBJ1-5; D remains ambiguous. V was cut by 5 bases and J by 2 bases, with 10 bases left in between. Germline lookup yields CDR1 DFQATT and CDR2 SNEGSKA (reference sequence). The CDR3 extends over 13 amino acids. In DNA form, the CDR3 reads TGCAGTGCTCAGACGGACGGCAATCAGCCCCAGCATTTT. Translating gives CSAQTDGNQPQHF.

This clonotype was seen at least ten times. The V gene is TRBV5-1, the J gene TRBJ1-1; TRBD1 aligns across 8 bases. The germline V gene encodes CDR1 SGHRS and CDR2 YFSETQ. With V trimmed by 4 bases and J by 1 base, 6 bases remained unmatched. The CDR3 consists of 15 residues. The CDR3, as DNA: TGCGCCAGCAGCCCCGGGACAGGAGCGAACACTGAAGCTTTCTTT. Amino acids: CASSPGTGANTEAFF.

This clonotype appeared many times. The chain has TRBV10-3 and TRBJ2-1; D might be TRBD2 (5 bases). The length of the CDR3 is 14 residues. Per germline, CDR1 ENHRY and CDR2 SYGVKD. Deletions cut 5 bases from V and 5 bases from J, with 13 bases between. Here the CDR3 reads CAISFRGEDNEQFF. Written as DNA, the CDR3 is TGTGCCATCAGTTTCCGGGGTGAGGACAATGAGCAGTTCTTC.

This sequence joins TRBV6-5 and TRBJ1-2, with a tentative D call TRBD1 (5 bases). Per germline, CDR1 MNHEY and CDR2 SVGAGI. V was pared by 9 bases and J by 8 bases, with 22 bases between. CDR3 length equals 14 residues. The CDR3 DNA is TGTGCCAGAAGTAACAACGGCAGGGACGGGGGCTACACCTTC. Translated: CARSNNGRDGGYTF.

This clonotype was seen ten or more times. The rearrangement links TRBV12-3 or TRBV12-4 to TRBJ2-1; D gene uncertain. The CDR3 is 15 amino acids. Trimming took 3 bases from V and 1 from J, leaving 10 bases between them. CDR3: CASSFRPISYNEQFF. The CDR3 DNA is TGTGCCAGCAGTTTCCGCCCGATATCCTACAATGAGCAGTTCTTC.

This clonotype was recorded many times. V gene TRBV25-1 combines with J gene TRBJ1-1; the D gene is possibly TRBD1 (6 bases). The CDR3 has 16 residues. V dropped 3 bases and J dropped 1 base, with 15 bases sitting between them. Germline V gene sequence: CDR1 MGHDK, CDR2 SYGVNS. This chain's CDR3 is CASSDGTIWRNTEAFF. In nucleotides, the CDR3 is TGTGCCAGCAGTGACGGGACAATTTGGAGGAACACTGAAGCTTTCTTT. Filled out from reference TRBV25-1 and TRBJ1-1, the complete variable domain reads EADIYQTPRYLVIGTGKKITLECSQTMGHDKMYWYQQDPGMELHLIHYSYGVNSTEKGDLSSESTVSRIRTEHFPLTLESARPSHTSQYLCASSDGTIWRNTEAFFGQGTRLTVV.

This clonotype was observed at least ten times. The V and J genes are TRBV4-1 and TRBJ1-4; no definite D call. The CDR3 has 18 amino acids. V was shortened by 1 base and J by 3 bases, with 18 bases between the two germline ends. Germline lookup yields CDR1 MGHRA and CDR2 YSYEKL. CDR3 amino acids: CASSQAPPSGRANEKLFF. DNA for the CDR3: TGCGCCAGCAGCCAAGCCCCCCCCTCGGGCAGAGCTAATGAAAAACTGTTTTTT.

This clonotype has at least ten counts. J is TRBJ2-7 and V is TRBV5-1; D is perhaps TRBD1 (6 bases). The germline V gene encodes CDR1 SGHRS and CDR2 YFSETQ. This CDR3 is 13 amino acids long. V lost 0 bases and J 6 bases, leaving 10 bases between the germline ends. The CDR3 DNA reads as TGCGCCAGCAGCTTGGACAGGGCCTCCGAGCAGTACTTC. It specifies CASSLDRASEQYF. Filled out from reference TRBV5-1 and TRBJ2-7, the complete variable domain reads KAGVTQTPRYLIKTRGQQVTLSCSPISGHRSVSWYQQTPGQGLQFLFEYFSETQRNKGNFPGRFSGRQFSNSRSEMNVSTLELGDSALYLCASSLDRASEQYFGPGTRLTVT.

This clonotype was counted at least ten times. The germline gene is not matched at one end of the junction; a read error may be the cause. V is TRBV20-1 and J is TRBJ1-4; D gene ambiguous. Germline lookup yields CDR1 DFQATT and CDR2 SNEGSKA (reference sequence). The CDR3 has 15 residues. CDR3 sequence reads: CSAQTSSGFSSPMAF. The CDR3 bases are TGCAGTGCCCAGACGTCATCGGGCTTCTCAAGCCCTATGGCTTTT.